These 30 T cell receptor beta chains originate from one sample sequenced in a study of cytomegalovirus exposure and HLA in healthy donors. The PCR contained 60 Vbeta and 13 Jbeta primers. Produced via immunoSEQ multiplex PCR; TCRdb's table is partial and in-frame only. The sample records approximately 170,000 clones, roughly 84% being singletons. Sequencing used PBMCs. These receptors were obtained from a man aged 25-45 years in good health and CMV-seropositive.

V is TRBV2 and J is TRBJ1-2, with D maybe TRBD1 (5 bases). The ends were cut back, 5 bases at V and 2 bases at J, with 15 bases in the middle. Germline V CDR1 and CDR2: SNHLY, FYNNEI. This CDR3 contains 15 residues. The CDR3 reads CASSQEGIGNYGYTF. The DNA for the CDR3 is TGTGCCAGCAGTCAAGAGGGGATTGGCAACTATGGCTACACCTTC.

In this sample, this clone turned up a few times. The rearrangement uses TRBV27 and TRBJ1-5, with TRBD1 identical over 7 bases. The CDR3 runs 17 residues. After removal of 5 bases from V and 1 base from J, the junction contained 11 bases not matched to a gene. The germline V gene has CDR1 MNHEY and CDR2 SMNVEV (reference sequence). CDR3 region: CASSRRSLGQSNQPQHF. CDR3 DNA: TGTGCCAGCAGTCGACGAAGCTTGGGACAGAGCAATCAGCCCCAGCATTTT.

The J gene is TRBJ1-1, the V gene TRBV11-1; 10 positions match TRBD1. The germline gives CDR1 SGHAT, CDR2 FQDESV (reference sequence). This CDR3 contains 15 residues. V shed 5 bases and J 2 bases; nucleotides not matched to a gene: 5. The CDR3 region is CASSTWTGGNTEAFF. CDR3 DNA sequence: TGTGCCAGCAGCACCTGGACAGGGGGTAACACTGAAGCTTTCTTT.

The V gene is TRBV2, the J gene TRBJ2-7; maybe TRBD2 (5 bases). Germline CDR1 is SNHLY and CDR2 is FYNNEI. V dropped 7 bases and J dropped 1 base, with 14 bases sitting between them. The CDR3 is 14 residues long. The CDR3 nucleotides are TGTGCCAGCAATAAGGCTAGCAGTTCCTACGAGCAGTACGTC. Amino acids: CASNKASSSYEQYV.

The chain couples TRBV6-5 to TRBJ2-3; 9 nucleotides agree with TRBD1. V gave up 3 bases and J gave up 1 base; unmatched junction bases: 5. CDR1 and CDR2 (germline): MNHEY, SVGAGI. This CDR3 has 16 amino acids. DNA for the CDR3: TGTGCCAGCAGTTATTCCGGGACAGGGCGCACAGATACGCAGTATTTT. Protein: CASSYSGTGRTDTQYF.

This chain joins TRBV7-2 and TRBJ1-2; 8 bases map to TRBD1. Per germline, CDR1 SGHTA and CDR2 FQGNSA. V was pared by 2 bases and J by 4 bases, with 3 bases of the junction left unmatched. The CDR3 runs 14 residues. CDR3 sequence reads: CASSLSGGSYGYTF. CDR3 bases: TGTGCCAGCAGCTTATCAGGGGGCAGCTATGGCTACACCTTC.

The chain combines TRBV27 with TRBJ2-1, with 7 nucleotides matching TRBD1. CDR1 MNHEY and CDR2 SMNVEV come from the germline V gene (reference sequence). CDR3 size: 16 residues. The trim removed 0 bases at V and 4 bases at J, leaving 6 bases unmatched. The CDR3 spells CASSLSRGYSYNEQFF. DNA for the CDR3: TGTGCCAGCAGTTTATCCAGGGGGTATTCTTACAATGAGCAGTTCTTC.

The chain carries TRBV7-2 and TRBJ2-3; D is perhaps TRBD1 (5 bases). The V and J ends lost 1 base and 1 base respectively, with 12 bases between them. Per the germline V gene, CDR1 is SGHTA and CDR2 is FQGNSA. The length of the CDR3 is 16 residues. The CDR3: CASSLVGLGGTDTQYF. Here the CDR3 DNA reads TGTGCCAGCAGCTTAGTGGGCCTAGGGGGCACAGATACGCAGTATTTT.

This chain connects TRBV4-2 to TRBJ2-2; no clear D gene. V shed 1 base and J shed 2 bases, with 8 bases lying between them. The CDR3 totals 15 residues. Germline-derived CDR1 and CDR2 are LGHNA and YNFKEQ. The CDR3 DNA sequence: TGTGCCAGCAGCCAAGGCCTAGATAACACCGGGGAGCTGTTTTTT. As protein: CASSQGLDNTGELFF.

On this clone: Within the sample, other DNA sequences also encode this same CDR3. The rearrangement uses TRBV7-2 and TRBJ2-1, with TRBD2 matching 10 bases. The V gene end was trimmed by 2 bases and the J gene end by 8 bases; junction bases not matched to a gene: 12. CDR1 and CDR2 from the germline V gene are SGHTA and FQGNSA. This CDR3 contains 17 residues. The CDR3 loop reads CASSLQPLASGSDEQFF. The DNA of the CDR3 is TGTGCCAGCAGCTTACAACCCCTTGCTAGCGGGAGTGATGAGCAGTTCTTC.

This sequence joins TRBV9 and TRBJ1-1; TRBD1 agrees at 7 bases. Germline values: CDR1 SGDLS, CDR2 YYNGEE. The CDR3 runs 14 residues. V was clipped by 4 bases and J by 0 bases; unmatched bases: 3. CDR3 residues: CASSLGQLNTEAFF. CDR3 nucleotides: TGTGCCAGCAGCTTGGGACAGCTGAACACTGAAGCTTTCTTT.

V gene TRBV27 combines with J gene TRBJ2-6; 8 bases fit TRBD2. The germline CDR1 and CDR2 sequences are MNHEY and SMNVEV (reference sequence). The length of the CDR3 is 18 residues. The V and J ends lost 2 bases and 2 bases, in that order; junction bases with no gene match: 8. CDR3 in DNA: TGTGCCAGCAGTTTAACCAGCGGGAGAGTGGCTGGGGCCAACGTCCTGACTTTC. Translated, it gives CASSLTSGRVAGANVLTF.

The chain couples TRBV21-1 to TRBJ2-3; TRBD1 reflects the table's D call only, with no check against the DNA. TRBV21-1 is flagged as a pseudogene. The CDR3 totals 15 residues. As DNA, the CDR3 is TGTGCCAGCAGCTCTCGACAGATCCGCACAGATACGCAGTATTTT. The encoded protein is CASSSRQIRTDTQYF.

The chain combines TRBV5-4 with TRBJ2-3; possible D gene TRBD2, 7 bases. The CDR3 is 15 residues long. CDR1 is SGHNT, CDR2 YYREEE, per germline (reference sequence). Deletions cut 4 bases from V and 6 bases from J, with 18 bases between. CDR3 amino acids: CASSVTSARGDTQYF. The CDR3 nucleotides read TGTGCCAGCAGCGTCACTAGCGCGAGGGGGGATACGCAGTATTTT. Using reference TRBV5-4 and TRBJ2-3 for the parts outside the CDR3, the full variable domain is ETGVTQSPTHLIKTRGQQVTLRCSSQSGHNTVSWYQQALGQGPQFIFQYYREEENGRGNFPPRFSGLQFPNYSSELNVNALELDDSALYLCASSVTSARGDTQYFGPGTRLTVL.

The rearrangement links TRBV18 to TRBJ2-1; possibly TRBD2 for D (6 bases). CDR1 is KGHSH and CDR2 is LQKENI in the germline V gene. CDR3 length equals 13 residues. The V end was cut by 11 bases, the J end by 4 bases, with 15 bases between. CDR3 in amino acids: CASGGGVYNEQFF. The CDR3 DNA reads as TGTGCCTCCGGAGGAGGGGTTTACAATGAGCAGTTCTTC.

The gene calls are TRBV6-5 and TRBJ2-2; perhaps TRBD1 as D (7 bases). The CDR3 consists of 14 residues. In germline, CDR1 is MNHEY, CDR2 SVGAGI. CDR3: CAATGTLNTGELFF. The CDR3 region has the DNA TGTGCTGCGACAGGGACTCTAAACACCGGGGAGCTGTTTTTT.

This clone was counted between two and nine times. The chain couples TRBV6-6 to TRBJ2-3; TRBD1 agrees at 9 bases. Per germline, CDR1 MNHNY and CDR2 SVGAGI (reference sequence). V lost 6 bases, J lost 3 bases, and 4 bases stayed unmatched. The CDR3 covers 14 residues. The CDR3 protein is CASRYDRGTDTQYF. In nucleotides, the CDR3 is TGTGCCAGCAGATATGACAGGGGGACAGATACGCAGTATTTT.

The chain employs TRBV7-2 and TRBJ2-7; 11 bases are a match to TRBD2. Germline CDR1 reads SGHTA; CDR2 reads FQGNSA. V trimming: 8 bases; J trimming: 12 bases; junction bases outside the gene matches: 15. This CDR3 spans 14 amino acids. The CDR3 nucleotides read TGTGCCAGCGCGTGGGCCTTAGCGGGAGGGCCCTCGTACTTC. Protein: CASAWALAGGPSYF.

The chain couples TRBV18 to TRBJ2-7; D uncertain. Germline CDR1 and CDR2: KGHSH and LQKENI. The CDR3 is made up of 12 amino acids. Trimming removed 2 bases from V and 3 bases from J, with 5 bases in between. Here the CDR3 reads CASSPTGYEQYF. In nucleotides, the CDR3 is TGTGCCAGCTCACCAACGGGCTACGAGCAGTACTTC.

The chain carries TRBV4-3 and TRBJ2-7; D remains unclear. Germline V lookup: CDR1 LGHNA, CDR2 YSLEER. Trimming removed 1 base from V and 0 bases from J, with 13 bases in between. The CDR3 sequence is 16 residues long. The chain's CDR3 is CASSQGPPVFSYEQYF. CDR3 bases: TGCGCCAGCAGCCAAGGCCCCCCGGTCTTCTCCTACGAGCAGTACTTC.

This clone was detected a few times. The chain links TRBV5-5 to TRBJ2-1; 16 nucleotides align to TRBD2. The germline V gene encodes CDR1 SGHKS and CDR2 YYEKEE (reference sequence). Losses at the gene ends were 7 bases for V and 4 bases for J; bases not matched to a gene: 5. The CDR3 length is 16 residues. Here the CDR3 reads CASGTSGRARYNEQFF. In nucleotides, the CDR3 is TGTGCCAGCGGGACTAGCGGGAGGGCAAGGTACAATGAGCAGTTCTTC.

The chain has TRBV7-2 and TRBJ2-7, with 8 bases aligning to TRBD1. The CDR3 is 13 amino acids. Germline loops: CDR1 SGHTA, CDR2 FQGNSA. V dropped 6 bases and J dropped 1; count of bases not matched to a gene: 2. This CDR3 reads CASRGTGSYEQYF. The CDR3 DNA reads TGTGCCAGCAGGGGGACAGGTTCCTACGAGCAGTACTTC.

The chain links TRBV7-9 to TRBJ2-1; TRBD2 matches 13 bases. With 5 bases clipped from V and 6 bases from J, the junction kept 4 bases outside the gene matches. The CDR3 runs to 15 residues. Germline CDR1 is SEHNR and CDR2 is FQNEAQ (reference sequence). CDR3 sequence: CASSGTSGRANEQFF. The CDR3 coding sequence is TGTGCCAGCAGCGGAACTAGCGGGAGGGCCAATGAGCAGTTCTTC.

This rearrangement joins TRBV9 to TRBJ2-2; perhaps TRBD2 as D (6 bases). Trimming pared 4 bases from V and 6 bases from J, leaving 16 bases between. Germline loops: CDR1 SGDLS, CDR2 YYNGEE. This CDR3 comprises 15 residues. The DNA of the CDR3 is TGTGCCAGCAGCCTTCAGGAGGGTGTCGCCGGGGAGCTGTTTTTT. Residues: CASSLQEGVAGELFF. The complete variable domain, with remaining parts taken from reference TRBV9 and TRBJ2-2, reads DSGVTQTPKHLITATGQRVTLRCSPRSGDLSVYWYQQSLDQGLQFLIQYYNGEERAKGNILERFSAQQFPDLHSELNLSSLELGDSALYFCASSLQEGVAGELFFGEGSRLTVL.

The CDR3 loop is CASSLARVDTQYF. CDR3 bases: TGTGCCAGCAGCTTGGCACGGGTAGATACGCAGTATTTT. The chain is built from TRBV5-4 and TRBJ2-3; D call uncertain. V lost 0 bases and J lost 5, with 7 bases in between. The CDR3 is 13 amino acids. CDR1 and CDR2 from the germline V gene are SGHNT and YYREEE (reference sequence).

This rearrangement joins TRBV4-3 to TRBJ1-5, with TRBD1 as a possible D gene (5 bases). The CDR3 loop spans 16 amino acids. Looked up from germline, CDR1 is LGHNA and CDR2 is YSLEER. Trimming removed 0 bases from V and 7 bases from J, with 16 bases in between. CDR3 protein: CASSQDPGRDIQPQHF. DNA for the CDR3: TGCGCCAGCAGCCAAGATCCGGGCAGGGATATCCAGCCCCAGCATTTT.

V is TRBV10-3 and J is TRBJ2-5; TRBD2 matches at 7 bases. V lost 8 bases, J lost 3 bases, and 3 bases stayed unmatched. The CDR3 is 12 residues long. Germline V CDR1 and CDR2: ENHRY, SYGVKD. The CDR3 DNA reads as TGTGCCATCGGGGCGGGGGAAGAGACCCAGTACTTC. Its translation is CAIGAGEETQYF.

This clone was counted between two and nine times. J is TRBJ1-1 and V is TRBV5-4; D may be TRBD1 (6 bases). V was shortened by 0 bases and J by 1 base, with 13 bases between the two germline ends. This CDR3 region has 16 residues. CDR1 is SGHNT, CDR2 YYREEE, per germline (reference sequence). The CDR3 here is CASSLALGQTNTEAFF. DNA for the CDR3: TGTGCCAGCAGCTTGGCCCTTGGACAGACGAACACTGAAGCTTTCTTT.

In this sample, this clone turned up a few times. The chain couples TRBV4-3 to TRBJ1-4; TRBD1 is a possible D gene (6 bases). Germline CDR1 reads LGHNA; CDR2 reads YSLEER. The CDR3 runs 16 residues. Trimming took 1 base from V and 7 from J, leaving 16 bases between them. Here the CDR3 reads CASSQGGAGRGEKLFF. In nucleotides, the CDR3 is TGCGCCAGCAGCCAAGGGGGGGCAGGGAGGGGTGAAAAACTGTTTTTT.

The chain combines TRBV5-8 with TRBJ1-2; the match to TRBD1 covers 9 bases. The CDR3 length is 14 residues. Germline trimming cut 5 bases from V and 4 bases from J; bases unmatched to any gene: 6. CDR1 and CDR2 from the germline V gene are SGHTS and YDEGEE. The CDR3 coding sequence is TGTGCCAGCAGACACCGGGACAGGGCCTATGGCTACACCTTC. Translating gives CASRHRDRAYGYTF.